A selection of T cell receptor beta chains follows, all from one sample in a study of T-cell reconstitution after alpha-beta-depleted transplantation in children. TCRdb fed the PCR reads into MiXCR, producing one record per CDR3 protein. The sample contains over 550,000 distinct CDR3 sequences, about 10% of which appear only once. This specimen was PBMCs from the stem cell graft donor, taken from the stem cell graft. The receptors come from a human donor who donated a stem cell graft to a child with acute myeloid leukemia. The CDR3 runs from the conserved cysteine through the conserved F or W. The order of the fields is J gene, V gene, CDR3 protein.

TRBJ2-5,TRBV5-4,CASSLEPGRETQYF
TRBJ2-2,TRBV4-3,CASSQMGQNTGELFF
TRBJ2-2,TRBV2,CASSERLGSGELFF
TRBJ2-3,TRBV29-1,CSAGTSFGSTDTQYF
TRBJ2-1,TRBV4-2,CASSQGLGRGRGNEQFF
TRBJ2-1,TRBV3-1,CASSQENGTSGYNEQFF
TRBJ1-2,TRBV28,CASSPQYGAGSNGYTF
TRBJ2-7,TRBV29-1,CSAAGGTGGGAKEQYF
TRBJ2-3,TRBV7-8,CASSSPFTGGGEDTQYF
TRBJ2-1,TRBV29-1,CSARTRGGTSGHNEQFF
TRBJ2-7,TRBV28,CASSPSSGMLYEQYF
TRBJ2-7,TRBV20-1,CSASPGTFSYEQYF
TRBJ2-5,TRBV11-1,CASSLDGTQYF
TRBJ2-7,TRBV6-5,CASSPLRDRGTGTAFF
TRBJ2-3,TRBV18,CASSPLSVAGEDTQYF
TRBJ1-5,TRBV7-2,CASSLLTGFNQPQHF
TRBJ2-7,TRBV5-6,CASTKWTGGIYEQYF
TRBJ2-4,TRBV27,CASSLSGGPGWSKNIQYF
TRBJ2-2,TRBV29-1,CSVLGLTGELFF
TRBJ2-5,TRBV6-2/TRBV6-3,CASSYRPAGRETQYF
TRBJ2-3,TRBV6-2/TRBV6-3,CASSAPGQGGTDTQYF
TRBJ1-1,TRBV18,CASSPPEVTEAFF
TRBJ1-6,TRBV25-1,CASHGRGALHF
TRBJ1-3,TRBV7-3,CASSLNADSGNTIYF
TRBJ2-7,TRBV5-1,CASSLVIPPEQYF
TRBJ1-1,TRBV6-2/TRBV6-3,CASSYSVANTEAFF
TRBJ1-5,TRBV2,CASSTQGFKPKHF
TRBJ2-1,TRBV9,CASSARPVVDEQFF
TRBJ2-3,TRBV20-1,CSATLRTGAADTQYF
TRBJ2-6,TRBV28,CASSLYGLSSGANVLTF
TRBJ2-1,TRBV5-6,CASRLTGTPNNEQFF
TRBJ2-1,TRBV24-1,CATSGWRDHNEQFF
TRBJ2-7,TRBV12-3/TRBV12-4,CASQQGDGRWPDEQYF
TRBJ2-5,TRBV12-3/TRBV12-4,CASSFHPGGAGFGETQYF
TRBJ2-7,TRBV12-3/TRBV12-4,CASTRVAGAYEQYF
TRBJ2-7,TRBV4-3,CASSQASLADEQYF
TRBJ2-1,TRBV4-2,CASSQEYVPGHEQFF
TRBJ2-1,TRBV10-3,CAISLVVLDEQFF
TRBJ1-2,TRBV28,CASSLGEYGYTF
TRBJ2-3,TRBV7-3,CASSWDYTDTQYF
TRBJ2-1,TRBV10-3,CAISEGVRHEQFF
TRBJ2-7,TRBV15,CATSRNSLGYEQYF